This entry lists 4 T cell receptor beta chains sequenced from one sample in a study of T cell changes during pregnancy in multiple sclerosis. The protocol was immunoSEQ multiplex PCR, while the TCRdb copy is restricted to in-frame clones and leaves out a portion. The sample includes roughly 40,000 clones, roughly 92% of them seen just once. Sequencing used peripheral blood, obtained before pregnancy. The receptors come from a female donor with multiple sclerosis, enrolled in a pregnancy study.

This chain connects TRBV2 to TRBJ1-6, with D maybe TRBD1 (5 bases). The CDR3 extends over 13 amino acids. The V and J ends lost 7 bases and 10 bases respectively, with 14 bases between them. Germline CDR1 reads SNHLY; CDR2 reads FYNNEI. The CDR3 sequence: CASTFEKGSPLHF. The CDR3 DNA sequence: TGTGCCAGCACCTTCGAAAAGGGGTCACCCCTCCACTTT.

This chain joins TRBV4-3 and TRBJ2-3, with a weak D call TRBD1 (7 bases). The length of the CDR3 is 14 residues. V was clipped by 6 bases and J by 1 base, with 11 bases between them. Germline V CDR1 and CDR2: LGHNA, YSLEER. The CDR3 DNA follows: TGCGCCAGCAGGGGCGGGACAGGCACAGATACGCAGTATTTT. Its protein product is CASRGGTGTDTQYF.

The chain recombines TRBV10-3 with TRBJ2-5; D may be TRBD2 (6 bases). The CDR3 has 14 amino acids. From germline, CDR1 is ENHRY and CDR2 SYGVKD. V was shortened by 0 bases and J by 2 bases, with 7 bases between the two germline ends. CDR3 DNA sequence: TGTGCCATCAGTGAGTCCAGCGGGCAAGAGACCCAGTACTTC. It is translated as CAISESSGQETQYF.

The rearrangement links TRBV9 to TRBJ2-7, with D tentatively TRBD2 (6 bases). The length of the CDR3 is 16 residues. The V gene's germline CDR1 is SGDLS and CDR2 YYNGEE. The ends were cut back, 0 bases at V and 7 bases at J, with 20 bases in the middle. The CDR3 protein is CASSVVVVKGLWEQYF. DNA of the CDR3: TGTGCCAGCAGCGTAGTAGTAGTGAAGGGACTCTGGGAGCAGTACTTC. Supplemented by reference TRBV9 and TRBJ2-7, the full variable domain reads DSGVTQTPKHLITATGQRVTLRCSPRSGDLSVYWYQQSLDQGLQFLIQYYNGEERAKGNILERFSAQQFPDLHSELNLSSLELGDSALYFCASSVVVVKGLWEQYFGPGTRLTVT.